Shown below are 15 T cell receptor beta chains from a single sample sequenced in a study of T cell responses to AZD1222 COVID-19 vaccine. The table came from immunoSEQ multiplex PCR; TCRdb's copy has only in-frame clones and leaves some out. The sample contains roughly 100,000 clones, roughly 88% of which appear only once. Sequenced material: peripheral blood, taken on day 0 of AZD1222 vaccination. The source of these receptors is an adult in good health.

The chain joins TRBV28 to TRBJ1-3, with 9 nucleotides matching TRBD1. Germline CDR1 is MDHEN and CDR2 is SYDVKM. V dropped 4 bases and J dropped 2; count of bases not matched to a gene: 12. This CDR3 is built from 18 residues. The CDR3 DNA sequence: TGTGCCAGCAGTTACTTTGATCTGGACAGGGGTACTGGAAACACCATATATTTT. Translating it yields CASSYFDLDRGTGNTIYF.

The gene calls are TRBV19 and TRBJ2-1; possibly TRBD2 for D (6 bases). Trimming removed 4 bases at V and 4 bases at J, with 20 bases between. CDR3 length equals 17 residues. The germline V gene encodes CDR1 LNHDA and CDR2 SQIVND (reference sequence). The CDR3 DNA sequence: TGTGCCAGTAGTAGTGGCATGAATAGCGGCAATTACAATGAGCAGTTCTTC. Amino acid sequence: CASSSGMNSGNYNEQFF.

The chain has TRBV7-2 and TRBJ2-2; TRBD2 might be the D (5 bases). The CDR3 length is 14 residues. Germline CDR1 reads SGHTA; CDR2 reads FQGNSA. V lost 3 bases, J lost 4 bases, and 9 bases lay in between. CDR3 in amino acids: CASSFPRATGELFF. CDR3 DNA: TGTGCCAGCAGCTTCCCGCGGGCCACCGGGGAGCTGTTTTTT.

The chain couples TRBV7-2 to TRBJ2-5, with 8 bases identical to TRBD1. From germline, CDR1 is SGHTA and CDR2 FQGNSA. V was pared by 1 base and J by 4 bases, with 8 bases of the junction left unmatched. The CDR3 extends over 16 amino acids. CDR3 sequence (DNA): TGTGCCAGCAGCTTAGTTGGGACAGGTCAGGGAGAGACCCAGTACTTC. Its protein product is CASSLVGTGQGETQYF.

The chain is built from TRBV11-3 and TRBJ2-7; 7 nucleotides align to TRBD2. The germline gives CDR1 SGHNT, CDR2 YENEEA. Trimming removed 2 bases from V and 4 bases from J; junction bases left unmatched: 5. The CDR3 consists of 14 residues. The DNA for the CDR3 is TGTGCCAGCAGCTTACCCCAGGGAGGGTACGAGCAGTACTTC. Translating it yields CASSLPQGGYEQYF.

CDR3 coding DNA: TGTGCCAGCAGCCCCCCGGCCTCGTGGTCCCAGGAGACCCAGTACTTC. Its protein product is CASSPPASWSQETQYF. The genes are TRBV7-2 and TRBJ2-5; D not resolved. With 5 bases removed from V and 5 bases from J, the gap between germline ends came to 21 bases. Germline V gene sequence: CDR1 SGHTA, CDR2 FQGNSA. The CDR3 sequence is 16 residues long.

The CDR3 here is CASSVTGGTEAFF. CDR3 DNA: TGTGCCAGCAGTGTTACAGGGGGCACTGAAGCTTTCTTT. This rearrangement joins TRBV25-1 to TRBJ1-1, with 8 bases fitting TRBD1. The V gene end was trimmed by 4 bases and the J gene end by 4 bases; junction bases not matched to a gene: 2. CDR1 is MGHDK and CDR2 is SYGVNS in the germline V gene. This CDR3 region has 13 residues.

This sequence joins TRBV12-3 or TRBV12-4 and TRBJ2-1; D remains ambiguous. The length of the CDR3 is 11 residues. Trimming stripped 9 bases from V and 7 bases from J, with 10 bases between. This CDR3 is CASIMENEQFF. The CDR3 nucleotides read TGTGCCAGTATAATGGAGAATGAGCAGTTCTTC.

V usage is TRBV7-9 and J usage is TRBJ2-2; possibly TRBD1 or TRBD2 for D (5 bases each). V was trimmed by 5 bases and J by 4 bases, leaving 17 bases between them. The V gene's germline CDR1 is SEHNR and CDR2 FQNEAQ (reference sequence). This CDR3 has 16 amino acids. Here the CDR3 reads CASSPPGTRSTGELFF. CDR3 DNA: TGTGCCAGCAGCCCCCCGGGGACGAGGAGCACCGGGGAGCTGTTTTTT.

The V gene is TRBV3-1 (or the pseudogene TRBV3-2), the J gene TRBJ1-2; TRBD1 agrees at 7 bases. CDR1 is LGHDT, CDR2 YNNKEL, per germline (reference sequence). This CDR3 contains 17 residues. Trimming at V came to 1 base and at J to 7 bases, leaving 15 bases not matched to a gene. The CDR3 protein is CASSQGYHRGGAGGYTF. As DNA, the CDR3 is TGTGCCAGCAGCCAAGGATACCACAGAGGGGGCGCAGGTGGCTACACCTTC.

The J gene is TRBJ2-7, the V gene TRBV6-6; the match to TRBD1 covers 11 bases. V lost 5 bases, J lost 4 bases, and 4 bases stayed unmatched. Per germline, CDR1 MNHNY and CDR2 SVGAGI (reference sequence). This CDR3 contains 14 residues. CDR3 sequence reads: CASSVGQGVYEQYF. CDR3 DNA sequence: TGTGCCAGCAGTGTGGGACAGGGGGTTTACGAGCAGTACTTC.

This clone was counted between two and nine times. The genes are TRBV6-5 and TRBJ2-2, with TRBD2 identical over 8 bases. The CDR3 extends over 15 amino acids. With 4 bases clipped from V and 3 bases from J, the junction kept 4 bases outside the gene matches. Germline V gene lookup returns CDR1 MNHEY and CDR2 SVGAGI. CDR3 nucleotides: TGTGCCAGCAGTTCCGCTAGCGGGTACACCGGGGAGCTGTTTTTT. Its translation is CASSSASGYTGELFF.

The rearrangement joins TRBV9 to TRBJ2-2; D is undetermined. The CDR3 is 15 amino acids. Germline V gene sequence: CDR1 SGDLS, CDR2 YYNGEE. Trimming removed 6 bases from V and 0 bases from J, with 12 bases in between. The CDR3 region is CASNDGPANTGELFF. The CDR3 region has the DNA TGTGCCAGCAACGACGGACCTGCGAACACCGGGGAGCTGTTTTTT.

The chain combines TRBV6-5 with TRBJ2-7, with 10 positions matching TRBD1. CDR3 length: 15 residues. From germline, CDR1 is MNHEY and CDR2 SVGAGI. Losses at the gene ends were 5 bases for V and 2 bases for J; bases not matched to a gene: 6. The CDR3 here is CASSPLTGGAYEQYF. CDR3 coding DNA: TGTGCCAGCAGTCCCTTGACAGGGGGCGCCTACGAGCAGTACTTC.

This chain uses TRBV27 with TRBJ1-2; 8 bases agree with TRBD1. Looked up from germline, CDR1 is MNHEY and CDR2 is SMNVEV (reference sequence). The CDR3 consists of 14 residues. The V and J ends lost 5 bases and 4 bases, in that order; junction bases with no gene match: 6. Written as DNA, the CDR3 is TGTGCCAGCAGTCCGAAAGGGACAGGCTATGGCTACACCTTC. This codes for CASSPKGTGYGYTF.